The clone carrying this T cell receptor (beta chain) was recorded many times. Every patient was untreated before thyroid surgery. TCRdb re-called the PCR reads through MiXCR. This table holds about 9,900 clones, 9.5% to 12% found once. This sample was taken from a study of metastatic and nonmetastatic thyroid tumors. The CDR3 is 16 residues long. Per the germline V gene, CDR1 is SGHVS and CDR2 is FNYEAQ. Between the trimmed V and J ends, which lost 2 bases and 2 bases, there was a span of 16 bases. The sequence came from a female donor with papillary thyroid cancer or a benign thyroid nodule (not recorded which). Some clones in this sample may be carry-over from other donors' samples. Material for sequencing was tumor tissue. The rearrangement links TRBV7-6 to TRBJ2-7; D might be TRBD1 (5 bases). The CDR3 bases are TGTGCCAGCAGCTTAACCCGCGACAGCCCCCCCTACGAGCAGTACTTC. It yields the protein CASSLTRDSPPYEQYF.